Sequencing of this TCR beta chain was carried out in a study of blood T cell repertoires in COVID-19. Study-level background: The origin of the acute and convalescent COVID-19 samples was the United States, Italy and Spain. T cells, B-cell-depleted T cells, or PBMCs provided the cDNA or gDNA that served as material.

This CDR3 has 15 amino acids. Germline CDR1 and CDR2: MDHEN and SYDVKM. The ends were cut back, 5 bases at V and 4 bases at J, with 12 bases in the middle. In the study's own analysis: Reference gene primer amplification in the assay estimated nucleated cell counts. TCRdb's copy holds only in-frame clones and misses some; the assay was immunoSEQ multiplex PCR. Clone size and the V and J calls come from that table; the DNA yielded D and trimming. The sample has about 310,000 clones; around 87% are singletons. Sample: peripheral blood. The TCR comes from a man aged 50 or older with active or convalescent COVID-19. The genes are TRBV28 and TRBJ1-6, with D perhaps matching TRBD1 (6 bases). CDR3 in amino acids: CASSQPTGYNSPLHF. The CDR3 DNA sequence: TGTGCCAGCAGTCAACCGACAGGTTATAATTCACCCCTCCACTTT. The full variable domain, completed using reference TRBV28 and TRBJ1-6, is DVKVTQSSRYLVKRTGEKVFLECVQDMDHENMFWYRQDPGLGLRLIYFSYDVKMKEKGDIPEGYSVSREKKERFSLILESASTNQTSMYLCASSQPTGYNSPLHFGNGTRLTVT.